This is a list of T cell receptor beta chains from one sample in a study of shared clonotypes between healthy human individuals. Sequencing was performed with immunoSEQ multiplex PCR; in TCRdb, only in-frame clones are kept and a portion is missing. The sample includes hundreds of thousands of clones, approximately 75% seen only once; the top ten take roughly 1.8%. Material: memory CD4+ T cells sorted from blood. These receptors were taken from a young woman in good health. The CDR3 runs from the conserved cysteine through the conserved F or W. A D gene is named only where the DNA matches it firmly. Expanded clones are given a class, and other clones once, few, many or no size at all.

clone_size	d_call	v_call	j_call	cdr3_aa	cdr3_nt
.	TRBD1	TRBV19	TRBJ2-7	CASKETGEAYEQYF	TGTGCCAGTAAGGAGACAGGGGAGGCCTACGAGCAGTACTTC
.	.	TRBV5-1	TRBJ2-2	CASSYGTGELFF	TGCGCCAGCAGCTATGGGACCGGGGAGCTGTTTTTT
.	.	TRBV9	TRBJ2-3	CASSHPRSDTQYF	TGTGCCAGCAGCCACCCTCGTTCGGATACGCAGTATTTT
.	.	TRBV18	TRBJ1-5	CASSPPVWGGQSNQPQHF	TGTGCCAGCTCACCACCGGTGTGGGGGGGGCAAAGCAATCAGCCCCAGCATTTT
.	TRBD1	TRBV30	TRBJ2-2	CAWRDQRTGRTGELFF	TGTGCCTGGAGGGACCAACGGACAGGGAGGACCGGGGAGCTGTTTTTT
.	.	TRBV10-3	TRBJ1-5	CAISRGGRGGNQPQHF	TGTGCCATCAGTCGGGGCGGACGAGGGGGCAATCAGCCCCAGCATTTT
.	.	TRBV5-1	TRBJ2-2	CASSYRTGSITGELFF	TGCGCCAGCAGCTATAGGACTGGGTCGATCACCGGGGAGCTGTTTTTT
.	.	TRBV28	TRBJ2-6	CASSSPGSFGANVLTF	TGTGCCAGCAGTTCCCCGGGGAGTTTCGGGGCCAACGTCCTGACTTTC
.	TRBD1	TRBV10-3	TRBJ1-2	CAISGTGGVTNGYTF	TGTGCCATCAGCGGGACAGGGGGCGTTACAAATGGCTACACCTTC
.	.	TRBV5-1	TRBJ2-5	CASSFREETQYF	TGCGCCAGCAGCTTTCGGGAAGAGACCCAGTACTTC
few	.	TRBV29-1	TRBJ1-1	CSGHSSDRNTEAFF	TGCAGCGGCCATTCGTCGGACAGGAACACTGAAGCTTTCTTT
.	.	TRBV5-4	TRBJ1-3	CASSSRAPGPGNTIYF	TGTGCCAGCAGCTCCCGGGCGCCTGGACCTGGAAACACCATATATTTT
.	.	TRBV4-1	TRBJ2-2	CASSPAPRTANTGELFF	TGCGCCAGCAGCCCTGCACCGAGGACCGCGAACACCGGGGAGCTGTTTTTT
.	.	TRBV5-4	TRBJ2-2	CASSLAGYTGELFF	TGTGCCAGCAGCTTGGCAGGCTACACCGGGGAGCTGTTTTTT
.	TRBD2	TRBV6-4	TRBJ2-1	CASSRLAGGNNEQFF	TGTGCCAGCAGTCGACTAGCGGGAGGGAACAATGAGCAGTTCTTC
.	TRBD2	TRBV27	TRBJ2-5	CASSLRGGQTQYF	TGTGCCAGCAGTCTCCGGGGGGGTCAGACCCAGTACTTC
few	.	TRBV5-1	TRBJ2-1	CASSTSSGSYNEQFF	TGCGCCAGCAGCACCAGCTCCGGGTCATACAATGAGCAGTTCTTC
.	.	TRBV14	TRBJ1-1	CASSNRQLMNTEAFF	TGTGCCAGCAGCAATCGACAGCTCATGAACACTGAAGCTTTCTTT
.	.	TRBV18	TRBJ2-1	CASVLLGRSYNEQFF	TGTGCCAGCGTTCTGCTCGGGCGGTCCTACAATGAGCAGTTCTTC
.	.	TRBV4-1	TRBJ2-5	CASSQVLLAQGQTQYF	TGCGCCAGCAGCCAAGTGTTACTCGCACAGGGACAGACCCAGTACTTC
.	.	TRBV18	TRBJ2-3	CASSPGFPDTQYF	TGTGCCAGCTCACCAGGCTTCCCAGATACGCAGTATTTT
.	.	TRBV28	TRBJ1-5	CASRPRDWNQPQHF	TGTGCCAGCAGACCCCGGGACTGGAATCAGCCCCAGCATTTT
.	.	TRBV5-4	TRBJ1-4	CASSSWTATNEKLFF	TGTGCCAGCAGCTCATGGACCGCAACTAATGAAAAACTGTTTTTT
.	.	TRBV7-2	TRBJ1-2	CASSPYLSNGYTF	TGTGCCAGCAGCCCCTACCTTTCGAATGGCTACACCTTC
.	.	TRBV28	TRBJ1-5	CASSPPGGGGSNQPQHF	TGTGCCAGCAGTCCGCCGGGGGGAGGGGGAAGCAATCAGCCCCAGCATTTT
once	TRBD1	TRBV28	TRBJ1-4	CASSLGGQGVEKLFF	TGTGCCAGCAGTTTAGGGGGACAGGGGGTCGAAAAACTGTTTTTT
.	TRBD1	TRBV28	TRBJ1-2	CASSPGGTGRVGYTF	TGTGCCAGCAGTCCGGGCGGGACAGGGCGTGTTGGCTACACCTTC
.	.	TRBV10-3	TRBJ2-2	CAIESGGTGELFF	TGTGCCATCGAATCAGGGGGGACCGGGGAGCTGTTTTTT
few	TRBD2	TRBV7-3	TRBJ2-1	CASSLKGGIHEQFF	TGTGCCAGCAGCTTAAAGGGAGGGATCCATGAGCAGTTCTTC
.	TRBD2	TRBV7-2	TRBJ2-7	CASSLGGGRRNEQYF	TGTGCCAGCAGCTTAGGGGGCGGGAGAAGGAACGAGCAGTACTTC
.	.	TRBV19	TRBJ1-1	CASTVNTEAFF	TGTGCCAGTACCGTCAACACTGAAGCTTTCTTT
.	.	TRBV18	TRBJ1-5	CASSPRDDNQPQHF	TGTGCCAGCTCACCTAGGGACGACAATCAGCCCCAGCATTTT
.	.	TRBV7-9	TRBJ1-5	CASSLASVRDGQPQHF	TGTGCCAGCAGCTTAGCGTCGGTCAGGGATGGTCAGCCCCAGCATTTT
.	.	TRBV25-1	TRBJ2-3	CASGAHDPRGSTDTQYF	TGTGCCAGCGGTGCCCACGACCCAAGAGGGTCCACAGATACGCAGTATTTT
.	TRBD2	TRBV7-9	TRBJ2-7	CASSLGLAGIMDEQYF	TGTGCCAGCAGCTTAGGACTAGCGGGAATTATGGACGAGCAGTACTTC
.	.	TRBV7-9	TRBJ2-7	CASSLYGYEQYF	TGTGCCAGCAGCTTATATGGTTACGAGCAGTACTTC
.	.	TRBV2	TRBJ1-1	CASIGPNTEAFF	TGTGCCAGCATAGGTCCGAACACTGAAGCTTTCTTT
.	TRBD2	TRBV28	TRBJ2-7	CASTFSGGRFDEQYF	TGTGCCAGCACCTTCTCGGGGGGACGGTTCGACGAGCAGTACTTC
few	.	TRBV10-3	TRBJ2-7	CAISEFSTYEQYF	TGTGCCATCAGTGAGTTCAGTACCTACGAGCAGTACTTC
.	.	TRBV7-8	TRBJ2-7	CASSLVPKGAYEQYF	TGTGCCAGCAGCTTAGTGCCTAAAGGGGCCTACGAGCAGTACTTC
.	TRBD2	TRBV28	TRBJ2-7	CASSPGTSGTYEQYF	TGTGCCAGCAGTCCCGGGACTAGCGGGACCTACGAGCAGTACTTC